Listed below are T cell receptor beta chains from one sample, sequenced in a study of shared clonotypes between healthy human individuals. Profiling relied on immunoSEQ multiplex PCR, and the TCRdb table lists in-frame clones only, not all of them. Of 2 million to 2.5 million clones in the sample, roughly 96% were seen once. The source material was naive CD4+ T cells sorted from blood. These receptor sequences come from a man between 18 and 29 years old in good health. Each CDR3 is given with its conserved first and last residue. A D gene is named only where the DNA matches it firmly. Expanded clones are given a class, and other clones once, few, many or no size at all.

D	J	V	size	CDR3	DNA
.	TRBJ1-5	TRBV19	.	CASSIQEQPQHF	TGTGCCAGTAGTATACAGGAGCAGCCCCAGCATTTT
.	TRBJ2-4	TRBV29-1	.	CSVASPEIAKNIQYF	TGCAGCGTTGCATCGCCCGAGATAGCCAAAAACATTCAGTACTTC
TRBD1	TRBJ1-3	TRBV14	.	CASSQTRGTLGNTIYF	TGTGCCAGCAGCCAAACCAGGGGGACACTTGGAAACACCATATATTTT
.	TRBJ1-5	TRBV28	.	CASSLEGASNQPQHF	TGTGCCAGCAGTTTAGAGGGTGCGAGTAATCAGCCCCAGCATTTT
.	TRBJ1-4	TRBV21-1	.	CASSKAGGTRYEKLFF	TGTGCCAGCAGCAAAGCCGGCGGGACACGATATGAAAAACTGTTTTTT
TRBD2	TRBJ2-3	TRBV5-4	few	CASNPSGLATDTQYF	TGTGCCAGCAATCCCTCGGGACTAGCGACAGATACGCAGTATTTT
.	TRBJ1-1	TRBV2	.	CASSELARGGRTEAFF	TGTGCCAGCAGTGAACTTGCCCGGGGCGGGCGGACTGAAGCTTTCTTT
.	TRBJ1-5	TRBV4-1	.	CASSQDIITGGSGQPQHF	TGCGCCAGCAGCCAAGATATAATTACCGGGGGCTCGGGTCAGCCCCAGCATTTT
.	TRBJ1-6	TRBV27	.	CASSLTAGNSPLHF	TGTGCCAGCAGTTTAACAGCTGGGAATTCACCCCTCCACTTT
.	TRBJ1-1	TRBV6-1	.	CATTSGRGGNTEAFF	TGTGCCACTACTTCGGGAAGGGGAGGCAACACTGAAGCTTTCTTT
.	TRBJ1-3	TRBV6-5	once	CASLALGSGNTIYF	TGTGCCAGCCTTGCTTTGGGCTCTGGAAACACCATATATTTT
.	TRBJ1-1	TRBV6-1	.	CASSVEQGSVAEAFF	TGTGCCAGCTCCGTTGAACAGGGCTCCGTCGCTGAAGCTTTCTTT
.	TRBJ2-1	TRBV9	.	CASSVGQEMFF	TGTGCCAGCAGCGTAGGACAGGAGATGTTCTTC
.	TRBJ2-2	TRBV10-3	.	CAISESRGDTGELFF	TGTGCCATCAGTGAGTCAAGGGGGGACACCGGGGAGCTGTTTTTT
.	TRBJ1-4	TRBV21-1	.	CASSKGGSEKLFF	TGTGCCAGCAGCAAAGGAGGAAGTGAAAAACTGTTTTTT
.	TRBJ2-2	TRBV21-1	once	CASSKARLAGTGELFF	TGTGCCAGCAGCAAAGCGAGACTAGCGGGTACCGGGGAGCTGTTTTTT
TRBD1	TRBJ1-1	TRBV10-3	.	CAISESAGGRAFF	TGTGCCATCAGTGAGTCTGCAGGGGGGAGGGCTTTCTTT
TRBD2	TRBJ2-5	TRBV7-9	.	CASSLAGLAGHGETQYF	TGTGCCAGCAGCTTAGCCGGCCTAGCGGGGCACGGGGAGACCCAGTACTTC
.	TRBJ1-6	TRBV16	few	CASSQFTPNNSPLHF	TGTGCCAGCAGCCAATTCACACCGAATAATTCACCCCTCCACTTT
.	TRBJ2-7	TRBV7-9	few	CASSPPGPDYEQYF	TGTGCCAGCAGCCCACCGGGACCGGACTACGAGCAGTACTTC
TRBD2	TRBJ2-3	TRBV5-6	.	CASSFRTSGITDTQYF	TGTGCCAGCAGCTTTAGGACTAGCGGGATCACAGATACGCAGTATTTT
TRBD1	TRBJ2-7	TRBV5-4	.	CASSSKQGPYEQYF	TGTGCCAGCAGCTCGAAACAGGGGCCCTACGAGCAGTACTTC
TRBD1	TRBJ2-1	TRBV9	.	CASSVVGTGGPDEQFF	TGTGCCAGCAGCGTAGTGGGGACAGGGGGCCCGGATGAGCAGTTCTTC
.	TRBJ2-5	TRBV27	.	CASRPSLDHSQETQYF	TGTGCCAGCAGACCATCACTGGATCACTCCCAAGAGACCCAGTACTTC
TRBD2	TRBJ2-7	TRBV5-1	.	CASSSGLAGPYEQYF	TGCGCCAGCAGCTCTGGACTAGCGGGCCCCTACGAGCAGTACTTC
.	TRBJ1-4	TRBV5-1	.	CASSSQGQGNNEKLFF	TGCGCCAGCAGCTCCCAGGGGCAGGGAAATAATGAAAAACTGTTTTTT